This record covers a single TCR beta chain. Its antigen remains undetermined. One base away there is no much larger clone; base qualities are not given. The record originates from a study of shared clonotypes between healthy human individuals (dated by TCRdb to about 2020). In the study overall: Three men and two women, aged 18 to 49 years, made up the cohort. For each donor, three plates each were used for CD4 naive and CD4 memory, two plates were used for CD8 naive, and one plate was used for CD8 memory. To estimate repertoire size and how much clonotypes are shared between individuals, the study performed deep sequencing of blood TCR repertoires from about 5 healthy adults. Libraries were prepared and TCR repertoires were sequenced by different laboratories using diverse techniques, in order to increase sequencing depth and limit assay-specific biases. Leukapheresis yielded between about 0.85 and 10 billion PBMCs per donor.

TCR CDR3 regions were amplified from genomic DNA by multiplex PCR using the deep immunoSEQ assay. Genomic DNA extracted from each cell subset was distributed evenly over all wells of several immunoSEQ 96-well plates, and each plate served as one replicate. For sorted subsets, 200 ng of genomic DNA, equivalent to 25,000 to 35,000 T cell genomes, went into each replicate PCR. Purified libraries were quantified with a Qubit 3.0 fluorometer, sized on a Bioanalyzer 2100, and re-quantified with the KAPA Library Quantification kit. Every immunoSEQ 96-well plate was sequenced on a separate single-read 150-cycle Illumina NextSeq 550 flow cell. In the source study's methods: The immunoSEQ output contained only junctional sequences without quality scores, so filtering could not match that applied to full-length reads. Sequences were annotated with PyIR, a Python wrapper for IgBLAST v1.9, and V/J genes and CDR3 were assigned using IMGT germline references. Reads were filtered out if the reads had weak V/J assignments (E-value above 1e-6), no CDR3, stop codons, out-of-frame junctions, or ambiguous translated residues. V3J clonotypes were defined by identical inferred V gene, J gene, and CDR3 amino acid sequence. Percentage overlap between repertoires was computed as shared unique clonotypes divided by the size of the smaller repertoire. Three approaches were used to assess repertoire richness: RTK rarefaction, the Chao1 estimator, and Recon v2.1 estimates of unobserved clonotypes. Generation probabilities were computed with OLGA for all TCRbeta clonotypes obtained by the gDNA method from several donors. In TCRdb, the immuneACCESS table is reduced to in-frame sequences with V and J assigned. These tables do not hold every clone; where another copy was compared, an unresolved V gene accounts for under half, and the others remain unexplained. V, J and clone size are those of that table, while D and trimming were read from the DNA. In all, the sample holds approximately 1.5 million clones, and approximately 98.5% of those were seen once. The leading ten clones occupy about 0.34% of the sample.

Overall study outcomes, separate from this receptor: Only blood was sampled, and tissue TCR repertoires likely differ from those in blood. Compared with non-shared clonotypes, clonotypes shared by all four sorted-subset donors had higher generation probabilities. Based on pairwise subsampling, the degree of clonotype sharing among donors was expected to be affected by sequencing depth. Across four donors, approximately 5% of naive CD4, roughly 3.8% of naive CD8, 2.3% of memory CD4, and 0.4% to 0.45% of memory CD8 clonotypes were shared. Rarefaction of sorted-subset datasets indicated incomplete sequencing despite the large sequencing depth. Because the study included only a small number of donors, the genetic and exposure-history diversity represented was limited. Naive subsets generally had larger estimated clonotype richness than memory subsets did.

The donors were healthy, HIV-negative adults with no recently reported acute infections or vaccinations. Every donor was a Caucasian adult living in Nashville, Tennessee, USA. CD4+ T cells were enriched by magnetic negative selection; naive cells were then positively selected on CD45RA, and the negative fraction formed the memory subset. Blood was obtained by leukapheresis, after which PBMCs were separated by Ficoll-Histopaque density gradient centrifugation and cryopreserved in liquid nitrogen vapor phase. Analytical flow cytometry was used to check the purity and quantity of each magnetically sorted T cell population. From each sorted fraction, genomic DNA was isolated and quantified by UV absorbance on a Nanodrop 2000c. According to the germline V gene (reference sequence), CDR1 reads LNHDA and CDR2 reads SQIVND. Including cysteine and phenylalanine, the CDR3 has 16 amino acids. The sequence is cut down to CDR3 DNA, 48 bases in frame from base 1. V loses 5 bases, J loses 3 bases, and the germline ends lie 16 bases apart.

The V and J genes are TRBV19 and TRBJ1-4, with the D segment identity uncertain. This TCR came from a young man in good health. The material sequenced was naive CD4+ T cells sorted from blood. The cell subset or site tag for this specimen amounts to: CD45RA+ positively selected. The DNA reads as follows: TGTGCCAGTAGTCCGCCCGCAGTGTGGGCTAATGAAAAACTGTTTTTT. This encodes CASSPPAVWANEKLFF.